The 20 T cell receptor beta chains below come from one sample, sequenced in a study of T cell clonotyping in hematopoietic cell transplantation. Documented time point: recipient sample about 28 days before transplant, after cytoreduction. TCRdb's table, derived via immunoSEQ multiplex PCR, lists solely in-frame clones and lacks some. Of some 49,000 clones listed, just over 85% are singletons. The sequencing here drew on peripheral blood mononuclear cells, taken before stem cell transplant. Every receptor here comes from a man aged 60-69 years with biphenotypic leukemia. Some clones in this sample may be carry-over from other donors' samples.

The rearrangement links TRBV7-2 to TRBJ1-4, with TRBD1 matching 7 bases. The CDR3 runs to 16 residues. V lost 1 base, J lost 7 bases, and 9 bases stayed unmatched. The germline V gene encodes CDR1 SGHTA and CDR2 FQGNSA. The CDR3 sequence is CASSLDGARGSEKLFF. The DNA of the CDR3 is TGTGCCAGCAGCTTAGACGGCGCCAGGGGGAGTGAAAAACTGTTTTTT.

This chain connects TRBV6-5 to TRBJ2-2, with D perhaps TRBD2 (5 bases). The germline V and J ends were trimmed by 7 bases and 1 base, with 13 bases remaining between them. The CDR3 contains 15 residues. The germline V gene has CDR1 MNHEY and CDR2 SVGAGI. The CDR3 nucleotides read TGTGCCAGCAAGAGGGCAGGTCAGAACACCGGGGAGCTGTTTTTT. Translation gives CASKRAGQNTGELFF.

CDR3 nucleotide sequence: TGTGCCAGCAGTTTAGCGGGAGGTGAGGATACGCAGTATTTT. It encodes CASSLAGGEDTQYF. The chain links TRBV28 to TRBJ2-3; 8 nucleotides agree with TRBD2. CDR1 is MDHEN and CDR2 is SYDVKM in the germline V gene. The CDR3 is 14 residues long. J lost 6 bases, V lost 2 bases, and 4 bases had no gene match.

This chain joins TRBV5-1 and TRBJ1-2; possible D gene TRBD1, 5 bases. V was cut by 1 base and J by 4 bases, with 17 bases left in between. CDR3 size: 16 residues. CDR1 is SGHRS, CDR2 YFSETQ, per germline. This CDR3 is CASSLSPQGISYGYTF. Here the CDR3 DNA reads TGCGCCAGCAGCTTGTCGCCGCAGGGTATTAGCTATGGCTACACCTTC.

The CDR3 DNA is TGTGCCAGCAGTTTGAGGTCCCTGGAGGATTACAATGAGCAGTTCTTC. It encodes CASSLRSLEDYNEQFF. This rearrangement joins TRBV28 to TRBJ2-1; maybe TRBD2 (5 bases). CDR3 length: 16 amino acids. V shed 3 bases and J shed 4 bases, with 16 bases lying between them. Germline lookup yields CDR1 MDHEN and CDR2 SYDVKM.

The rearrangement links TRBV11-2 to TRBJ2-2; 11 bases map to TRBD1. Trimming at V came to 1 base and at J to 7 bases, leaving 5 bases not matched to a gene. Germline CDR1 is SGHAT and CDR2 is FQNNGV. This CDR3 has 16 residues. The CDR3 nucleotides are TGTGCCAGCAGCTTAGGGGGACAGGGGGTCGACGGGGAGCTGTTTTTT. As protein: CASSLGGQGVDGELFF.

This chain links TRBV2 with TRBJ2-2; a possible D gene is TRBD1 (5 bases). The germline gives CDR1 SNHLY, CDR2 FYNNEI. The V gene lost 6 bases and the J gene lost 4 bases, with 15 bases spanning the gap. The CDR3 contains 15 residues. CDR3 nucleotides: TGTGCCAGCAGGCAGGGTCTATTGGGCACCGGGGAGCTGTTTTTT. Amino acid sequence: CASRQGLLGTGELFF.

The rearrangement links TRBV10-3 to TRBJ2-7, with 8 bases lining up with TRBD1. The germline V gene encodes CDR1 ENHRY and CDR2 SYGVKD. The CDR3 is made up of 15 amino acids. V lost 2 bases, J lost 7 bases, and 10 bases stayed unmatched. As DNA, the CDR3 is TGTGCCATCAGTGAGACAGGACAGGGAGGTTGGGAGCAGTACTTC. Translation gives CAISETGQGGWEQYF.

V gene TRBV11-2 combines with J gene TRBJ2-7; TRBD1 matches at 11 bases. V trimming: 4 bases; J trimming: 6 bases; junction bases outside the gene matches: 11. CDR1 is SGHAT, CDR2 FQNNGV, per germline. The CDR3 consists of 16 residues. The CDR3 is CASSSSGRGTGGEQYF. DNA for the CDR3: TGTGCCAGCAGCTCCTCGGGGCGCGGGACAGGGGGCGAGCAGTACTTC.

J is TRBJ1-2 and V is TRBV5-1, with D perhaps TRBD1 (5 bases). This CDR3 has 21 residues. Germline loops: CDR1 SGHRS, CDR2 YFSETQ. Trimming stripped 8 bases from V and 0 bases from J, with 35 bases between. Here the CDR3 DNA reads TGCGCCAGTTGGACAACCCCTGCTGGGACTACAGCTAGTGAGGCTAACTATGGCTACACCTTC. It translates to CASWTTPAGTTASEANYGYTF.

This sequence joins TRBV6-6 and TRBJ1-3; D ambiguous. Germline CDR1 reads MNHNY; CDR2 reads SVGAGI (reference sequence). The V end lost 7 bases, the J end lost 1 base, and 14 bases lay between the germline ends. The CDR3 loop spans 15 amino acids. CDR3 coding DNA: TGTGCCAGCAACGCACGGACGGTATCTGGAAACACCATATATTTT. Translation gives CASNARTVSGNTIYF.

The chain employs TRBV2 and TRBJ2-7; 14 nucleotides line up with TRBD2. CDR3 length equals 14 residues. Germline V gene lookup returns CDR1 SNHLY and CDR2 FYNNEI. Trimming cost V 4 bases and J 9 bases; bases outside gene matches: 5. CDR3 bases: TGTGCCAGCAGTGGGGGGACTAGCGGGAGTGTGCAGTACTTC. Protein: CASSGGTSGSVQYF.

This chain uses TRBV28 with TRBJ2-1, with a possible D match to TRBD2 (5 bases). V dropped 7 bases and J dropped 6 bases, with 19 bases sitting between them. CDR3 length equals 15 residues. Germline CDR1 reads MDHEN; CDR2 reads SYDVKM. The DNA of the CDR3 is TGTGCCAGCACTCTAGCTGGGATCCGGGTCAATGAGCAGTTCTTC. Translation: CASTLAGIRVNEQFF.

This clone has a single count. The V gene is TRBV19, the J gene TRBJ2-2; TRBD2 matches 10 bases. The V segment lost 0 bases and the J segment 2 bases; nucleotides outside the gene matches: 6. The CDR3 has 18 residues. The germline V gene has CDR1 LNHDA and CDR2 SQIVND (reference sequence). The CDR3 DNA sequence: TGTGCCAGTAGTATAGATCTCGGACTAGCGGTAAACACCGGGGAGCTGTTTTTT. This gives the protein CASSIDLGLAVNTGELFF.

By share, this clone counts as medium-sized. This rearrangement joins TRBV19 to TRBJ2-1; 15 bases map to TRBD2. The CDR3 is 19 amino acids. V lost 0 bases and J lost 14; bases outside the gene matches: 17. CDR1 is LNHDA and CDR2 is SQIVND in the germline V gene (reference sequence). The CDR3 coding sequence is TGTGCCAGTAGTATAGATATAGGGACTAGCGGGAGGCGTGTAAGAAAGGAGTTCTTC. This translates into CASSIDIGTSGRRVRKEFF.

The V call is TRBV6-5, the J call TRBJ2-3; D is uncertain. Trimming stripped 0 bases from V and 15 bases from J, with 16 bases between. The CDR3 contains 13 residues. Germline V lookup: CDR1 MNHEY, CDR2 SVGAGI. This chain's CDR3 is CASSYSLFSDLYF. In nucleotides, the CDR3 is TGTGCCAGCAGTTACTCTCTTTTTTCCGACTTATATTTT.

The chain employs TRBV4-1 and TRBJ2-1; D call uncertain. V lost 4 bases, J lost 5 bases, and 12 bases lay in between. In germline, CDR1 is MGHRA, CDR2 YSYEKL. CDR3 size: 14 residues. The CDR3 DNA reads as TGCGCCAGCAGCCGAACCCGCTCAGACAATGAGCAGTTCTTC. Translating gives CASSRTRSDNEQFF.

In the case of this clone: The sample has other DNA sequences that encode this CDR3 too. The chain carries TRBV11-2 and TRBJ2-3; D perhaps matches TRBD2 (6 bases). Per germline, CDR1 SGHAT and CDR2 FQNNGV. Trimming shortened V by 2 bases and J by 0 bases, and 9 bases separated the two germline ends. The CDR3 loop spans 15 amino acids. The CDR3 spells CASSLTSGSTDTQYF. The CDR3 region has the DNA TGTGCCAGCAGCTTAACAAGCGGGAGCACAGATACGCAGTATTTT.

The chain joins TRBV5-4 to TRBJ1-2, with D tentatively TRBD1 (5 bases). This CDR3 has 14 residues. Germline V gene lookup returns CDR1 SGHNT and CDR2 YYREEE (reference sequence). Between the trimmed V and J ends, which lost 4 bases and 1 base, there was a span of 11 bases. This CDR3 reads CASSQTANNYGYTF. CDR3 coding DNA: TGTGCCAGCAGCCAGACAGCTAATAACTATGGCTACACCTTC.

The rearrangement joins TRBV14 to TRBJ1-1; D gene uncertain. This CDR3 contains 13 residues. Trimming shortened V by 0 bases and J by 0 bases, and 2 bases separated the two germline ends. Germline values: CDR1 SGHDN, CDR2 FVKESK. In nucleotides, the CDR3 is TGTGCCAGCAGCCAAGAACTGAACACTGAAGCTTTCTTT. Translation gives CASSQELNTEAFF.